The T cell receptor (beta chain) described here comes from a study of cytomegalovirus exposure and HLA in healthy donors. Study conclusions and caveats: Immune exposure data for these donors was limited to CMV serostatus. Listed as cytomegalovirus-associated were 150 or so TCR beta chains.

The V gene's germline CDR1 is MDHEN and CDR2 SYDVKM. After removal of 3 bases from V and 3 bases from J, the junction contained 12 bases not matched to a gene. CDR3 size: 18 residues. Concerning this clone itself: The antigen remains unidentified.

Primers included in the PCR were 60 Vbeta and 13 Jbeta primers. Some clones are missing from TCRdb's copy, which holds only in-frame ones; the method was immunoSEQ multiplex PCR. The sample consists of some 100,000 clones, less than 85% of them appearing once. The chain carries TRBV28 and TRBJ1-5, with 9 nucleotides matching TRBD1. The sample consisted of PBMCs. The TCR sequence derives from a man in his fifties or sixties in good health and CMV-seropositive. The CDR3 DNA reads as TGTGCCAGCAGTTTTCGGGACAGGGTACCTTGGAACAATCAGCCCCAGCATTTT. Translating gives CASSFRDRVPWNNQPQHF.